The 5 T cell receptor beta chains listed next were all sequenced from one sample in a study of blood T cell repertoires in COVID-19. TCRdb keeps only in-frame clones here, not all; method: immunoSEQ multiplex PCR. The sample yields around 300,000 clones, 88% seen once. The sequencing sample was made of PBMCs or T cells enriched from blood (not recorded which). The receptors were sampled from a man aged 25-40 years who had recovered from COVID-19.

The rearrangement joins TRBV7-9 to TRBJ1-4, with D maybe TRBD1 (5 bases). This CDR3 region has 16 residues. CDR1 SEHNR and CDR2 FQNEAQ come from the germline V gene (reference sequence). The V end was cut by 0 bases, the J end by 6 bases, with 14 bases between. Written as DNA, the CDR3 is TGTGCCAGCAGCTTAGCTGAGGCAGGGCAATATGAAAAACTGTTTTTT. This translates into CASSLAEAGQYEKLFF. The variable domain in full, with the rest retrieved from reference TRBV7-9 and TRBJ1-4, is DTGVSQNPRHKITKRGQNVTFRCDPISEHNRLYWYRQTLGQGPEFLTYFQNEAQLEKSRLLSDRFSAERPKGSFSTLEIQRTEQGDSAMYLCASSLAEAGQYEKLFFGSGTQLSVL.

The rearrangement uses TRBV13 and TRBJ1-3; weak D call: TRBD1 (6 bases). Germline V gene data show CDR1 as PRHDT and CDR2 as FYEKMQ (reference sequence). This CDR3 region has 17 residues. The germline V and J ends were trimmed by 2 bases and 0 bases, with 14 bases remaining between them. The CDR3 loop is CASSLSPGHPSGNTIYF. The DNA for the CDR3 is TGTGCCAGCAGCTTAAGCCCGGGACACCCCTCTGGAAACACCATATATTTT. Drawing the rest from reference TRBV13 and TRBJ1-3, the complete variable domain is AAGVIQSPRHLIKEKRETATLKCYPIPRHDTVYWYQQGPGQDPQFLISFYEKMQSDKGSIPDRFSAQQFSDYHSELNMSSLELGDSALYFCASSLSPGHPSGNTIYFGEGSWLTVV.

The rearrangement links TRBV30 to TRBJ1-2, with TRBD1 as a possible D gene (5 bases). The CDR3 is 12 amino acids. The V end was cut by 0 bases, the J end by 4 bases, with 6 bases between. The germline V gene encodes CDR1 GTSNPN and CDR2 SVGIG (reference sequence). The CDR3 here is CAWSVQVYGYTF. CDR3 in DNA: TGTGCCTGGAGTGTACAGGTCTATGGCTACACCTTC.

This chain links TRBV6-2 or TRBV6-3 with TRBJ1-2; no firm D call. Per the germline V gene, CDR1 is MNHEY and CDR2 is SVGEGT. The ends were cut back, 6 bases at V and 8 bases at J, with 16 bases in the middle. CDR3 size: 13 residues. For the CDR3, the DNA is TGTGCCAGCAGCCCCCGCAAGGGAGTAGGCTACACCTTC. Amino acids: CASSPRKGVGYTF.

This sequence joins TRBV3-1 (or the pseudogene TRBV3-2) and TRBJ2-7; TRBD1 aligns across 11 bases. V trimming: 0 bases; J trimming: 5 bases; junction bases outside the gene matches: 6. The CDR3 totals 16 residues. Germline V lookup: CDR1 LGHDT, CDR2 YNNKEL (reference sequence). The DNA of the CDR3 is TGTGCCAGCAGCCAAGATCAAGGACAGGGGGCGGACGAGCAGTACTTC. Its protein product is CASSQDQGQGADEQYF.